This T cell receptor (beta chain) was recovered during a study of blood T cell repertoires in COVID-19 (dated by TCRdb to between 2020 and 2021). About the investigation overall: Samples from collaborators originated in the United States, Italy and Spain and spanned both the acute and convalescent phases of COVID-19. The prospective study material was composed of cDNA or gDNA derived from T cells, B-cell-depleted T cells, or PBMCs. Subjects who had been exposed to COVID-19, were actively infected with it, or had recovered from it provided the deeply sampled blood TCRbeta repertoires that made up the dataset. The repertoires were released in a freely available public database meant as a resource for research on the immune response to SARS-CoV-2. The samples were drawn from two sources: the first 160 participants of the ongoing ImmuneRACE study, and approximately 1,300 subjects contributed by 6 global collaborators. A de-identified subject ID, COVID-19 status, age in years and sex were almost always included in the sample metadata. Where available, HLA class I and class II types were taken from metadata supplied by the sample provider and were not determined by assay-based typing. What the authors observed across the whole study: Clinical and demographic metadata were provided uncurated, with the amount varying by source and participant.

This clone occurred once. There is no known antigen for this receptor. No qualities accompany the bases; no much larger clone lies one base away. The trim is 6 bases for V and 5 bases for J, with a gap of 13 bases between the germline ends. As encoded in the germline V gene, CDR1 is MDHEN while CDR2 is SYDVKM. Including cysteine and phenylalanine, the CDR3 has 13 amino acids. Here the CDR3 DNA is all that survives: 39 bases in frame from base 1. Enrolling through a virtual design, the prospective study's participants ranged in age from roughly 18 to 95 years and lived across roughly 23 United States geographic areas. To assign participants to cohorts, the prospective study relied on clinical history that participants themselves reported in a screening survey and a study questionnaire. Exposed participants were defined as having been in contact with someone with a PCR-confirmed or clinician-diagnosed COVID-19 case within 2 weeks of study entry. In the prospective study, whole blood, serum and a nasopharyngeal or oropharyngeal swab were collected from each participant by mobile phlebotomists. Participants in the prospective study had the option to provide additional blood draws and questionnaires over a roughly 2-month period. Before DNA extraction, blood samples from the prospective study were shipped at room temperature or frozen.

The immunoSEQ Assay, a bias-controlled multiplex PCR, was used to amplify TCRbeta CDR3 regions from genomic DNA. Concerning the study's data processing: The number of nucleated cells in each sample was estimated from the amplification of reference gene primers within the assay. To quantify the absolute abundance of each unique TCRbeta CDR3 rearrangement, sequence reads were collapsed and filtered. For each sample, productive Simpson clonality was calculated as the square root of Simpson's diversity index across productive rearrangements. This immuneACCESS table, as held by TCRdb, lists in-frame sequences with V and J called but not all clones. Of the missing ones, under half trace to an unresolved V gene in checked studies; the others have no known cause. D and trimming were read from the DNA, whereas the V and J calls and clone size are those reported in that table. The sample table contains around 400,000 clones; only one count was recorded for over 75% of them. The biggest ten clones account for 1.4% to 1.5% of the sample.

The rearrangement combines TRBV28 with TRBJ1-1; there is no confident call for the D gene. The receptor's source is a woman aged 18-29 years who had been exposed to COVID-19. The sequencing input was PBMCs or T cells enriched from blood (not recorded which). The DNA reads TGTGCCAGCAGCAAGTTTCCGAGTACTGAAGCTTTCTTT. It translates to CASSKFPSTEAFF.